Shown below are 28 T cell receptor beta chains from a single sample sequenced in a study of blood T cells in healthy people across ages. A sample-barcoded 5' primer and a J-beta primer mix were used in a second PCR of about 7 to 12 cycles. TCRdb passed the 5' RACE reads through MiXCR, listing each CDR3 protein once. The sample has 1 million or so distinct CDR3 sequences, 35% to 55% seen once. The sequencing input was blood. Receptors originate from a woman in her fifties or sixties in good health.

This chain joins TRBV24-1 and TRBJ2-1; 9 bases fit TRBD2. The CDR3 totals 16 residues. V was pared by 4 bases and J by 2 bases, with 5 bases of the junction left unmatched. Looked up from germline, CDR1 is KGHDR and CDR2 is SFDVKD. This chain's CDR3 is CATSEIAGEPYNEQFF. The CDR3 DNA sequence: TGTGCCACCAGTGAGATAGCGGGGGAACCCTACAATGAGCAGTTCTTC.

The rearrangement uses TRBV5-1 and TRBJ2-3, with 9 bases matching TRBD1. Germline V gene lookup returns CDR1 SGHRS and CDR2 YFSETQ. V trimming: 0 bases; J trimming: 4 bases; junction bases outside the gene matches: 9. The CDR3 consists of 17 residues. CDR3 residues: CASSLEGTGTGPDTQYF. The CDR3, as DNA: TGCGCCAGCAGCTTGGAAGGAACTGGGACAGGGCCAGATACGCAGTATTTT. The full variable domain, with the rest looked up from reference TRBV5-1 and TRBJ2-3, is KAGVTQTPRYLIKTRGQQVTLSCSPISGHRSVSWYQQTPGQGLQFLFEYFSETQRNKGNFPGRFSGRQFSNSRSEMNVSTLELGDSALYLCASSLEGTGTGPDTQYFGPGTRLTVL.

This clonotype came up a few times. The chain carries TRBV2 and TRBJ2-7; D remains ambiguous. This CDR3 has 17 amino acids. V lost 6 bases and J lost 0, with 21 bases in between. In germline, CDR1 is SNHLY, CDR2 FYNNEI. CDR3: CASSVDLFGDFSYEQYF. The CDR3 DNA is TGTGCCAGCAGCGTCGACTTGTTTGGGGATTTCTCCTACGAGCAGTACTTC. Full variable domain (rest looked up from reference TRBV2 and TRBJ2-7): EPEVTQTPSHQVTQMGQEVILRCVPISNHLYFYWYRQILGQKVEFLVSFYNNEISEKSEIFDDQFSVERPDGSNFTLKIRSTKLEDSAMYFCASSVDLFGDFSYEQYFGPGTRLTVT.

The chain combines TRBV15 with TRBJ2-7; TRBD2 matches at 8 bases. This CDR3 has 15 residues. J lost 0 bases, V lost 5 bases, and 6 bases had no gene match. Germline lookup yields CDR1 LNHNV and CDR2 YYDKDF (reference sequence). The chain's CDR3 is CATSAGRGASYEQYF. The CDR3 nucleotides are TGTGCCACCAGCGCAGGGCGGGGGGCCTCCTACGAGCAGTACTTC.

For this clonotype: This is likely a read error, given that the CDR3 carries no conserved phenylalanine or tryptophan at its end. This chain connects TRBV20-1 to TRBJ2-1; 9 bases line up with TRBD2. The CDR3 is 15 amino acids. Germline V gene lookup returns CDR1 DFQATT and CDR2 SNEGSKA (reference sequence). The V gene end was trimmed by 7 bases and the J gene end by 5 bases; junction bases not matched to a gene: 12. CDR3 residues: CSVYGPSGKHNEQFC. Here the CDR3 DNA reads TGCAGTGTTTACGGACCTAGCGGGAAACACAATGAGCAGTTCTGC.

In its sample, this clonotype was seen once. Written as DNA, the CDR3 is TGTGCCAGCAGCCAAGGTGGCGGGGCTAACTATGGCTACACCTTC. Translating gives CASSQGGGANYGYTF. The V call is TRBV3-1, the J call TRBJ1-2; D uncertain. CDR1 LGHDT and CDR2 YNNKEL come from the germline V gene (reference sequence). The V and J ends lost 1 base and 0 bases respectively, with 9 bases between them. This CDR3 has 15 amino acids.

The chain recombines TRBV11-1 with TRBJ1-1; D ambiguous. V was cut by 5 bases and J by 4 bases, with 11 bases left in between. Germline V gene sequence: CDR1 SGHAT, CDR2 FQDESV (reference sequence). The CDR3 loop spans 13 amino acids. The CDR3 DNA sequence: TGTGCCAGCAGCCCCCAGACATTCACTGAAGCTTTCTTT. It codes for CASSPQTFTEAFF.

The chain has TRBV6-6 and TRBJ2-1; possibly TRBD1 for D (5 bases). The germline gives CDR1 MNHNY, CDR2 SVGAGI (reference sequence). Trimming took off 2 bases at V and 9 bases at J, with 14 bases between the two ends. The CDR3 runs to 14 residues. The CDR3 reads CASSYRGQGGEQFF. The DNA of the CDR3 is TGTGCCAGCAGTTACAGGGGCCAGGGCGGTGAGCAGTTCTTC.

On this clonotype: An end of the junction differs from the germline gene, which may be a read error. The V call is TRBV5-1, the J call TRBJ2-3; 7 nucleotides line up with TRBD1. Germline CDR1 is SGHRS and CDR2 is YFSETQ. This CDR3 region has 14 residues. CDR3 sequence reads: CASSSFQGTDTRYF. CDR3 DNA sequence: TGCGCCAGCAGCTCTTTCCAGGGGACAGATACGCGGTATTTT.

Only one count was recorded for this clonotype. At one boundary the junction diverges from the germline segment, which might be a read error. The chain's CDR3 is CASSRLIGRGDREQFF. The CDR3 DNA reads TGTGCCAGCAGTAGACTAATCGGGCGTGGGGATCGGGAGCAGTTCTTC. The V and J genes are TRBV10-3 and TRBJ2-1; tentative D call: TRBD2 (5 bases). This CDR3 region has 16 residues. Germline loops: CDR1 ENHRY, CDR2 SYGVKD.

CDR3 region: CASSPGGSGTPRDTQYF. In DNA, the CDR3 is TGTGCCAGCAGCCCGGGGGGTAGCGGGACACCGCGGGATACGCAGTATTTT. The gene calls are TRBV7-9 and TRBJ2-3; the match to TRBD2 covers 8 bases. The CDR3 covers 17 residues. Germline lookup yields CDR1 SEHNR and CDR2 FQNEAQ (reference sequence). V dropped 5 bases and J dropped 6; count of bases not matched to a gene: 16.

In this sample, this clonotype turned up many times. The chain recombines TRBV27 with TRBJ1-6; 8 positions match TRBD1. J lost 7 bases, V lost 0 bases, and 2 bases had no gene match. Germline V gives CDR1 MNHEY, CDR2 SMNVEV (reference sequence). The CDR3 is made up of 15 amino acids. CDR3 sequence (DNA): TGTGCCAGCAGTTTATCCGGGACAGGCAATTCACCCCTCCACTTT. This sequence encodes CASSLSGTGNSPLHF.

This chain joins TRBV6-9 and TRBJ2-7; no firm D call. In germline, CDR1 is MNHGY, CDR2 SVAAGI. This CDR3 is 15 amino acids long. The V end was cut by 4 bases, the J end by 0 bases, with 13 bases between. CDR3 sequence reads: CASSFPRAPSYEQYF. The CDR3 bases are TGTGCCAGCAGTTTCCCACGGGCTCCCTCCTACGAGCAGTACTTC.

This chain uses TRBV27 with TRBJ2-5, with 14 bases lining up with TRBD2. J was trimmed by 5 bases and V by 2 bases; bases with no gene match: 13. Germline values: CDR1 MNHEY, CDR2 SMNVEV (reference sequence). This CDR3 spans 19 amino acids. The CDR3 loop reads CASSLRVPGLAGDGETQYF. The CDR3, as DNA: TGTGCCAGCAGTTTAAGGGTACCGGGACTAGCGGGAGATGGGGAGACCCAGTACTTC.

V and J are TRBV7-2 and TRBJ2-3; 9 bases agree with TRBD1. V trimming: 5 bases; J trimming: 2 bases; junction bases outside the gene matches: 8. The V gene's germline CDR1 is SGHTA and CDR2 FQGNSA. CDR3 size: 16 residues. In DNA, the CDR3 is TGTGCCAGCAGCCCCGCGGACAGGGGTATCACAGATACGCAGTATTTT. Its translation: CASSPADRGITDTQYF.

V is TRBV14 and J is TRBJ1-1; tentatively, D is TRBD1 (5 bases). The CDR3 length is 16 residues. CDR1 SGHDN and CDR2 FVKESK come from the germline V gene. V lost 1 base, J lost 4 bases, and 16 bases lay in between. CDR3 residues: CASSQGPLGRGTEAFF. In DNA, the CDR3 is TGTGCCAGCAGCCAAGGTCCCCTGGGAAGGGGCACTGAAGCTTTCTTT.

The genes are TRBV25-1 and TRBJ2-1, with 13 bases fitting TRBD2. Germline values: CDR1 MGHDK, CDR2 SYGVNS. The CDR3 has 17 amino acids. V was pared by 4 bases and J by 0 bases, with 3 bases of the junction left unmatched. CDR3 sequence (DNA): TGTGCCAGCAGTGTACTAGCGGGAGGGATCTCCTACAATGAGCAGTTCTTC. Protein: CASSVLAGGISYNEQFF.

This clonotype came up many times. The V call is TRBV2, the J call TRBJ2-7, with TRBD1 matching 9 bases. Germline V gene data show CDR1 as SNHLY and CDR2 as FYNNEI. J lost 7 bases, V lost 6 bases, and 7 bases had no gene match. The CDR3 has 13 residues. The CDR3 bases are TGTGCCAGCAGCCGGGACAGGGTTTGGGAGCAGTACTTC. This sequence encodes CASSRDRVWEQYF.

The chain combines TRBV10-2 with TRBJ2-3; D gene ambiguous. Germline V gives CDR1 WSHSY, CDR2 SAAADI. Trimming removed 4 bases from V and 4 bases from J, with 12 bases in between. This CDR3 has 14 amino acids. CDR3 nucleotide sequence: TGCGCCAGCAGTGCCCGACGACCCCCAGATACGCAGTATTTT. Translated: CASSARRPPDTQYF.

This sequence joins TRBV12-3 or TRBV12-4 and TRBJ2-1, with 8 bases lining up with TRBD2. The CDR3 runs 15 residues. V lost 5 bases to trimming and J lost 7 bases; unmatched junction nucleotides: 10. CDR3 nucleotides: TGTGCCAGCAGTCTACGGACTAGCAGGGAGAATGAGCAGTTCTTC. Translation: CASSLRTSRENEQFF.

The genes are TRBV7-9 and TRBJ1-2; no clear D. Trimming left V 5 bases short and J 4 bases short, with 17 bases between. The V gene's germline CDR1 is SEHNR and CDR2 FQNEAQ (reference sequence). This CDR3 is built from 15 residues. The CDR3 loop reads CASSPGRLTTYGYTF. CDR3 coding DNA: TGTGCCAGCAGCCCGGGTCGGTTAACTACCTATGGCTACACCTTC.

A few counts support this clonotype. The CDR3, as DNA: TGTGCCAGCAGTAACACAGAGGTGGAGACCCAGTACTTC. Translated: CASSNTEVETQYF. The chain couples TRBV2 to TRBJ2-5, with D hard to call. The V end lost 5 bases, the J end lost 5 bases, and 12 bases lay between the germline ends. Per the germline V gene, CDR1 is SNHLY and CDR2 is FYNNEI. CDR3 length equals 13 residues.

CDR3 region: CATTPLPSYNEQFF. For the CDR3, the DNA is TGTGCCACCACACCCCTTCCTTCCTACAATGAGCAGTTCTTC. The chain carries TRBV7-9 and TRBJ2-1; no clear D. This CDR3 comprises 14 residues. Germline V CDR1 and CDR2: SEHNR, FQNEAQ (reference sequence). V lost 10 bases, J lost 1 base, and 14 bases lay in between.

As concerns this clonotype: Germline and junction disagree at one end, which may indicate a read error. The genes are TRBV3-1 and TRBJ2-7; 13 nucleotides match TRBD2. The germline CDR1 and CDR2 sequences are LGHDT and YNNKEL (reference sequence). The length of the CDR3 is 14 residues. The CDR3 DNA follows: TGTGTCAGCTCCTCCGGGACTAGCGGGACCGAGCAGTACTTC. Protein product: CVSSSGTSGTEQYF.

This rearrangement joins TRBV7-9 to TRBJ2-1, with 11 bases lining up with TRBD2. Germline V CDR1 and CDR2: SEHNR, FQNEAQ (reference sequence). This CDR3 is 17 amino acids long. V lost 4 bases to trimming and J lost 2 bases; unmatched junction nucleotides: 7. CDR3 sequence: CASSSPGLAVAYNEQFF. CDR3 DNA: TGTGCCAGCAGCTCCCCGGGACTAGCGGTCGCCTACAATGAGCAGTTCTTC.

CDR3 sequence: CASSGTGTGSEQYF. The CDR3 region has the DNA TGCGCCAGCAGCGGGACCGGGACAGGGAGCGAGCAGTACTTC. The gene calls are TRBV5-1 and TRBJ2-7; 9 bases map to TRBD1. The CDR3 spans 14 residues. Germline V gene lookup returns CDR1 SGHRS and CDR2 YFSETQ. Germline trimming cut 4 bases from V and 6 bases from J; bases unmatched to any gene: 8.

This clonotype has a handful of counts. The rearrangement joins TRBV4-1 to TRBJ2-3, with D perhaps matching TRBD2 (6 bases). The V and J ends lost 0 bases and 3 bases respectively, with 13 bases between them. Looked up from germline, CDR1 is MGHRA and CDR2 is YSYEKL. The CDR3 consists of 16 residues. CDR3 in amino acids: CASSQEGGKGTDTQYF. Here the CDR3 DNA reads TGCGCCAGCAGCCAAGAGGGGGGTAAAGGTACAGATACGCAGTATTTT.

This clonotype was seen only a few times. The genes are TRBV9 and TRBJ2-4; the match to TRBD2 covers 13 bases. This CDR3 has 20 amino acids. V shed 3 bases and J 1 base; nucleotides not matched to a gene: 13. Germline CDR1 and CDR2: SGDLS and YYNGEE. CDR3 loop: CASSASSGTSGMEAKNIQYF. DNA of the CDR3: TGTGCCAGCAGCGCCTCCTCCGGGACTAGCGGGATGGAGGCCAAAAACATTCAGTACTTC.